The clone carrying this TCR beta chain was detected ten times or more. Its antigen is not known. The sample belongs to a study of T-cell reconstitution after alpha-beta-depleted transplantation in children. Study-level findings and limits: Several hundred graft clones that had expanded were reportedly the source of alpha-beta T cells about two months after transplant.

V was cut by 6 bases and J by 3 bases, with 11 bases left in between. The CDR3 runs 12 residues. Germline CDR1 reads DFQATT; CDR2 reads SNEGSKA (reference sequence). Unique molecular identifiers were built into the TCRbeta library. TCRdb reprocessed the PCR reads with MiXCR, giving one entry per CDR3 protein. The profile shows around 240,000 distinct CDR3 sequences, 6.5% to 10% of them singletons. The receptor's source is a male patient younger than 18 who had a stem cell transplant for acute lymphoblastic leukemia, so the T cells may come from the graft donor. The chain joins TRBV20-1 to TRBJ1-2, with TRBD1 as a possible D gene (5 bases). Sequences were derived from PBMCs, mostly from graft donor cells, sampled 180 days after TCRalphabeta/CD19-depleted stem cell transplant. DNA of the CDR3: TGCAGTGCGCCAGGGTTAGACTATGGCTACACCTTC. This encodes CSAPGLDYGYTF.